This T cell receptor (beta chain) was recorded in a study of T cell changes during pregnancy in multiple sclerosis. CDR1 is SGHNT, CDR2 YENEEA, per germline. Trimming shortened V by 2 bases and J by 1 base, and 6 bases separated the two germline ends. CDR3 length: 13 amino acids. For this clone: The same CDR3 is also encoded by other DNA sequences in this sample.

The method was immunoSEQ multiplex PCR; TCRdb's version includes in-frame clones alone and lacks a portion of them. Of 100,000 to 130,000 clones listed, roughly 90% are singletons. The sequence derives from a female donor in good health, enrolled as a control in a pregnancy study. The chain combines TRBV11-3 with TRBJ2-7, with D perhaps TRBD1 (5 bases). The sequencing here drew on peripheral blood, taken in the third trimester of pregnancy. The chain's CDR3 is CASSLQGSYEQYF. The DNA of the CDR3 is TGTGCCAGCAGCTTACAGGGTTCCTACGAGCAGTACTTC.